This T cell receptor (beta chain) was captured by sequencing in a study of cytomegalovirus exposure and HLA in healthy donors. Study-level findings and limits: Presence/absence analyses assumed roughly uniform sequencing depth across donors, which may not hold.

This CDR3 is built from 16 residues. CDR1 and CDR2 from the germline V gene are SGHDT and YYEEEE. With 4 bases clipped from V and 9 bases from J, the junction kept 13 bases outside the gene matches. A word on this clone: Its matching antigen is unknown.

The PCR had 60 Vbeta and 13 Jbeta primers. Only in-frame clones appear in the TCRdb table, and some are missing; sequencing was by immunoSEQ multiplex PCR. The sample gives tens of thousands of clones, less than 55% of which show up once; 2% is in the top ten. Source material: PBMCs. This chain links TRBV5-6 with TRBJ2-3; 11 bases fit TRBD2. This sequence was found in a woman in her forties or fifties in good health and CMV-seronegative. CDR3 sequence (DNA): TGTGCCAGCAGCATAAGTAGCGGGGGGGCGGGGAGAACGCAGTATTTT. Its translation: CASSISSGGAGRTQYF. The variable domain in full, with the rest retrieved from reference TRBV5-6 and TRBJ2-3, is DAGVTQSPTHLIKTRGQQVTLRCSPKSGHDTVSWYQQALGQGPQFIFQYYEEEERQRGNFPDRFSGHQFPNYSSELNVNALLLGDSALYLCASSISSGGAGRTQYFGPGTRLTVL.